This T cell receptor beta chain was sequenced during a study of cytomegalovirus exposure and HLA in healthy donors. Study findings and constraints: According to a subsequent analysis, TCR clusters identified in the first cohort showed a tendency to co-occur across the 110 or so validation repertoires. Reported performance of the classifier showed diagnosis of cytomegalovirus status with high specificity and sensitivity. Cytomegalovirus association was assigned to more than 150 TCR beta chains.

Sequencing was performed with immunoSEQ multiplex PCR; in TCRdb, only in-frame clones are kept and a portion is missing. The sample yields about 360,000 clones, approximately 90% seen once. V lost 0 bases to trimming and J lost 5 bases; unmatched junction nucleotides: 15. CDR1 is SGHVS, CDR2 FNYEAQ, per germline. The CDR3 has 19 residues. Separate from the approximately 600-subject first cohort was the approximately 130-subject validation cohort, to which the donors belonged. As concerns this clone: Antigen specificity is unknown.

Sequencing used PBMCs. V usage is TRBV7-6 and J usage is TRBJ2-7; 11 bases match TRBD2. The clonotype was recovered from a woman younger than 30 in good health and CMV-seronegative. The CDR3 bases are TGTGCCAGCAGCTTAGCACTAGCGGGAGAAGGGGTTCGGCGGAACGAGCAGTACTTC. It yields the protein CASSLALAGEGVRRNEQYF.